What follows are 6 T cell receptor beta chains derived from one specimen sequenced in a study of T cell responses to AZD1222 COVID-19 vaccine. Produced via immunoSEQ multiplex PCR; TCRdb's table is partial and in-frame only. The data show 86,000 or so clones, with about 86% seen just once and more than 5% held by the top ten. Sequenced here: peripheral blood, sampled 28 days after the second AZD1222 dose. Receptors were obtained from an adult who received the AZD1222 COVID-19 vaccine.

This chain links TRBV18 with TRBJ1-1; D is possibly TRBD1 (6 bases). CDR3 length: 16 amino acids. Per germline, CDR1 KGHSH and CDR2 LQKENI. V was cut by 6 bases and J by 3 bases, with 20 bases left in between. The CDR3 sequence: CASSGAGGLSDTEAFF. CDR3 bases: TGTGCCAGCTCGGGGGCCGGGGGGCTCAGCGACACTGAAGCTTTCTTT.

V usage is TRBV7-3 and J usage is TRBJ1-3; D is perhaps TRBD1 (5 bases). Germline V gives CDR1 SGHTA, CDR2 FQGTGA. The V end lost 5 bases, the J end lost 2 bases, and 7 bases lay between the germline ends. The CDR3 totals 13 residues. Here the CDR3 reads CASSPGPGNTIYF. CDR3 nucleotide sequence: TGTGCCAGCAGCCCGGGACCTGGAAACACCATATATTTT.

The chain recombines TRBV28 with TRBJ1-5; 9 bases are shared with TRBD1. Germline CDR1 reads MDHEN; CDR2 reads SYDVKM. The CDR3 runs 16 residues. V was clipped by 5 bases and J by 0 bases; unmatched bases: 5. The CDR3, as DNA: TGTGCCAGCAGTGCCCACAGGGGGCCTAGCAATCAGCCCCAGCATTTT. It encodes CASSAHRGPSNQPQHF.

This chain links TRBV19 with TRBJ1-2; weak D call: TRBD1 (5 bases). In germline, CDR1 is LNHDA, CDR2 SQIVND (reference sequence). This CDR3 has 15 amino acids. The V and J ends lost 6 bases and 6 bases respectively, with 20 bases between them. CDR3 sequence: CASSLGWDGTNGYTF. In DNA form, the CDR3 reads TGTGCCAGTAGCCTAGGCTGGGACGGCACGAATGGCTACACCTTC.

The V call is TRBV24-1, the J call TRBJ2-2; a possible D gene is TRBD2 (5 bases). There are 15 residues in the CDR3. Germline V gene data show CDR1 as KGHDR and CDR2 as SFDVKD. V shed 4 bases and J shed 1 base, with 9 bases lying between them. As DNA, the CDR3 is TGTGCCACCAGTGACCCCCGGGGGAACACCGGGGAGCTGTTTTTT. The encoded protein is CATSDPRGNTGELFF.

The chain has TRBV5-8 and TRBJ2-5; the D gene is possibly TRBD2 (5 bases). V dropped 0 bases and J dropped 5 bases, with 11 bases sitting between them. CDR1 SGHTS and CDR2 YDEGEE come from the germline V gene. The CDR3 runs 14 residues. As DNA, the CDR3 is TGTGCCAGCAGCTTGGGAGGGTTAGTGGAGACCCAGTACTTC. Residues: CASSLGGLVETQYF. Complete variable domain (other parts from reference TRBV5-8 and TRBJ2-5): EAGVTQSPTHLIKTRGQQATLRCSPISGHTSVYWYQQALGLGLQFLLWYDEGEERNRGNFPPRFSGRQFPNYSSELNVNALELEDSALYLCASSLGGLVETQYFGPGTRLLVL.